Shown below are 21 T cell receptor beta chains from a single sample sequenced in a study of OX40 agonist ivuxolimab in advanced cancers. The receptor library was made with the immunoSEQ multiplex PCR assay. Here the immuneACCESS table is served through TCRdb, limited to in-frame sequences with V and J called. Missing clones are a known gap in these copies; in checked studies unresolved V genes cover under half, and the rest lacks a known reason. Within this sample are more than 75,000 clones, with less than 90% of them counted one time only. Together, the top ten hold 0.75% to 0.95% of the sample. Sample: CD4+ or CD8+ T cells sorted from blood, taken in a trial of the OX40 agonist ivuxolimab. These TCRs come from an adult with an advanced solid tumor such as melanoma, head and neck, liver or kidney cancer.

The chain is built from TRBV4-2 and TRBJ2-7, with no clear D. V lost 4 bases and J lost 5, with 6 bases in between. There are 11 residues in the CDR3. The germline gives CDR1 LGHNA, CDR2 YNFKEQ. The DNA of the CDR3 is TGTGCCAGCAGCCTTAGGGACGAGCAGTACTTC. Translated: CASSLRDEQYF.

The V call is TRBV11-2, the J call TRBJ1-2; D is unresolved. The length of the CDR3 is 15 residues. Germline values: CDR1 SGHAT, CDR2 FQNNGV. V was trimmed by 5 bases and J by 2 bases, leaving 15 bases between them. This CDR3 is CASSPLPLLNYGYTF. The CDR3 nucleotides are TGTGCCAGCAGCCCGTTACCTCTGTTGAACTATGGCTACACCTTC.

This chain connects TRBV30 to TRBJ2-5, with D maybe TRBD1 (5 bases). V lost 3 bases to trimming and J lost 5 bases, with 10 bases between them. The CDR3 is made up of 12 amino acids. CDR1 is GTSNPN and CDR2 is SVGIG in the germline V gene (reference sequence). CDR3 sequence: CAWSAGAETQYF. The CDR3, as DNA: TGTGCCTGGAGCGCTGGGGCGGAGACCCAGTACTTC.

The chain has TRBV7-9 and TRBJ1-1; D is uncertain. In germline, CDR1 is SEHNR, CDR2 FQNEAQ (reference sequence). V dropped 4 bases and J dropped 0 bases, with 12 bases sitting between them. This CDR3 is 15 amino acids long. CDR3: CASSYDFLMNTEAFF. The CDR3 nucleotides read TGTGCCAGCAGCTACGACTTCCTCATGAACACTGAAGCTTTCTTT.

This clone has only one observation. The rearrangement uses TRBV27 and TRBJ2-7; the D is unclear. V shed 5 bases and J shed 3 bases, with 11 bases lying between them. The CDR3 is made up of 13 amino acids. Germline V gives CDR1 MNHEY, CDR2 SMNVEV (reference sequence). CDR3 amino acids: CASSPTSSYEQYF. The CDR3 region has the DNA TGTGCCAGCAGTCCCACCAGCAGCTACGAGCAGTACTTC.

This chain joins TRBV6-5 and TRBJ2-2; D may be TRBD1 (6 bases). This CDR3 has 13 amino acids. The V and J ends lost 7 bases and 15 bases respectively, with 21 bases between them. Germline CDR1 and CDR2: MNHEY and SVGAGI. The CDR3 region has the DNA TGTGCCAGCACCCCTGGGGGCGGCACGAGGATGTTTTTT. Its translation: CASTPGGGTRMFF.

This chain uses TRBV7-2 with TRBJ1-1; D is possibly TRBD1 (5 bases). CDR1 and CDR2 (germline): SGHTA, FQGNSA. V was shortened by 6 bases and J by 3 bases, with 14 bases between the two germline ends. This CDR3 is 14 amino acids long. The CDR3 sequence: CASRFRDLDTEAFF. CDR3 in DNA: TGTGCCAGCAGGTTCCGGGACCTAGACACTGAAGCTTTCTTT.

The CDR3 region is CASSLTGGYEQYF. The CDR3 nucleotides read TGTGCCAGCAGCTTAACTGGGGGGTACGAGCAGTACTTC. The chain joins TRBV7-3 to TRBJ2-7; D may be TRBD2 (6 bases). The germline V gene encodes CDR1 SGHTA and CDR2 FQGTGA. The V gene lost 0 bases and the J gene lost 4 bases, with 7 bases spanning the gap. CDR3 size: 13 residues.

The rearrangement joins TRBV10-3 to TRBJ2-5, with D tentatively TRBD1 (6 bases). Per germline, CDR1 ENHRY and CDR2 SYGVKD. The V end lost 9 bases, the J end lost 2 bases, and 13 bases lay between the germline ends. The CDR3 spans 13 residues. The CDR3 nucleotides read TGTGCCATGGCGACAGGCGGACAAGAGACCCAGTACTTC. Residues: CAMATGGQETQYF.

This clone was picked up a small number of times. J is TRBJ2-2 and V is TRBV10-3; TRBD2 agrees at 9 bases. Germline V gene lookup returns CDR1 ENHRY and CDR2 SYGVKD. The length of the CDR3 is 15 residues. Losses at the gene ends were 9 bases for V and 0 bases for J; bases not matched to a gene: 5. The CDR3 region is CAIPTSGPNTGELFF. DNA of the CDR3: TGTGCCATTCCGACTAGCGGCCCGAACACCGGGGAGCTGTTTTTT.

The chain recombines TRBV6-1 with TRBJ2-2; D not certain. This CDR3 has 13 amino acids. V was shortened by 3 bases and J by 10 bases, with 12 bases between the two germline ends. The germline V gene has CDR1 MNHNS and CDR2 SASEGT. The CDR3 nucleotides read TGTGCCAGCAGTGATCAGGAGTTATCGGAGCTGTTTTTT. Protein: CASSDQELSELFF.

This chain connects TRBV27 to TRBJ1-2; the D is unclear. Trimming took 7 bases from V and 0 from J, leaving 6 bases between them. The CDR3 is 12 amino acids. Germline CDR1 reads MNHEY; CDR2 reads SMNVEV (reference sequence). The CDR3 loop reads CASKAANYGYTF. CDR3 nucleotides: TGTGCCAGCAAGGCAGCTAACTATGGCTACACCTTC.

In DNA, the CDR3 is TGCGCCAGCAGCCGATGGCAGGATGAAAAACTGTTTTTT. This sequence encodes CASSRWQDEKLFF. This rearrangement joins TRBV4-1 to TRBJ1-4, with D uncertain. The CDR3 length is 13 residues. Germline V gives CDR1 MGHRA, CDR2 YSYEKL. With 4 bases removed from V and 6 bases from J, the gap between germline ends came to 9 bases.

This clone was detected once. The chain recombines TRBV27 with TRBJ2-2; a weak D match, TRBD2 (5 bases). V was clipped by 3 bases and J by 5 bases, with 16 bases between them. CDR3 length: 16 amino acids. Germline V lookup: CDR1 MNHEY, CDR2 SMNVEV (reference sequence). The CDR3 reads CASSFEGRSGTGELFF. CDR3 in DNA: TGTGCCAGCAGTTTTGAGGGCAGGTCGGGGACCGGGGAGCTGTTTTTT.

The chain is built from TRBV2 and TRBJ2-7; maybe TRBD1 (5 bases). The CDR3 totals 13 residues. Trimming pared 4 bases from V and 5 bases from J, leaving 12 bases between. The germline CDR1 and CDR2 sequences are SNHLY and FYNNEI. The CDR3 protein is CASSGQGVNEQYF. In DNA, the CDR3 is TGTGCCAGCAGTGGTCAGGGTGTCAACGAGCAGTACTTC. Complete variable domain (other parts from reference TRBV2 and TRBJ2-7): EPEVTQTPSHQVTQMGQEVILRCVPISNHLYFYWYRQILGQKVEFLVSFYNNEISEKSEIFDDQFSVERPDGSNFTLKIRSTKLEDSAMYFCASSGQGVNEQYFGPGTRLTVT.

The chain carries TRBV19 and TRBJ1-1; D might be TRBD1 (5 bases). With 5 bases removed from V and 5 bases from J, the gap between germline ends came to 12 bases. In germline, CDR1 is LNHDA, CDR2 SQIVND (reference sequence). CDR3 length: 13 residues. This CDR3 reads CASSSSGQTEAFF. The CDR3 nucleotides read TGTGCCAGTAGTTCCTCAGGGCAGACTGAAGCTTTCTTT.

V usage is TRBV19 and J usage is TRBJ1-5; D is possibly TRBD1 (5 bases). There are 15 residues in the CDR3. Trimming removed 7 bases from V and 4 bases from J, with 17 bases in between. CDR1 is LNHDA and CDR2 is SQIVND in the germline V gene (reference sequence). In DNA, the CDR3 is TGTGCCAGTACCCTATATTCCGGGGGAAATCAGCCCCAGCATTTT. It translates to CASTLYSGGNQPQHF.

The CDR3 nucleotides read TGTGCCAGCAGCTCCCTAGGGACAACTAATGAAAAACTGTTTTTT. It encodes CASSSLGTTNEKLFF. This sequence joins TRBV27 and TRBJ1-4; D uncertain. V shed 6 bases and J shed 0 bases, with 11 bases lying between them. The CDR3 covers 15 residues. Germline CDR1 is MNHEY and CDR2 is SMNVEV (reference sequence).

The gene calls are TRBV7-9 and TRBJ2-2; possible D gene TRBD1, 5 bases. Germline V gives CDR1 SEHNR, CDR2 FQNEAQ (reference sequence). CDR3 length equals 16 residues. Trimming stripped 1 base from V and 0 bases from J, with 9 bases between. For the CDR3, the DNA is TGTGCCAGCAGCTTAGGGCGACAGTCGAACACCGGGGAGCTGTTTTTT. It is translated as CASSLGRQSNTGELFF.

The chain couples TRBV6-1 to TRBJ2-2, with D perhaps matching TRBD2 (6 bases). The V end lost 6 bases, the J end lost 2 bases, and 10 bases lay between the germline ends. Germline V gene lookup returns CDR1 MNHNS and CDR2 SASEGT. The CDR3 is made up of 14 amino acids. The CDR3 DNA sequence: TGTGCCAGCAGGGAGGGATTTAACACCGGGGAGCTGTTTTTT. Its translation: CASREGFNTGELFF.

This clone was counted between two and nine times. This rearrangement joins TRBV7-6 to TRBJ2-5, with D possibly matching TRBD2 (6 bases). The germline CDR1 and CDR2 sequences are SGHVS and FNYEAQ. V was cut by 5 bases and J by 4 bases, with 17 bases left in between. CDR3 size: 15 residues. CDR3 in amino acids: CASSLQEGMGETQYF. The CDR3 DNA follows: TGTGCCAGCAGCCTCCAGGAGGGTATGGGAGAGACCCAGTACTTC.